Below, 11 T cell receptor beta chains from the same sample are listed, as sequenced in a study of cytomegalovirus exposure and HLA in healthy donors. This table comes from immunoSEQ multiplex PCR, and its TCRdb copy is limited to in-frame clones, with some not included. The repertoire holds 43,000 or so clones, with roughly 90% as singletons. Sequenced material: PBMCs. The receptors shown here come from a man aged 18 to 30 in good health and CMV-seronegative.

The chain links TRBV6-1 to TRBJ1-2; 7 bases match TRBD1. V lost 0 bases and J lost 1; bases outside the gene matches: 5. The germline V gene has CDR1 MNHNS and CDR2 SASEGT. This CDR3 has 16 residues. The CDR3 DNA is TGTGCCAGCAGTGAAGCGCTGGGACAGATTAACTATGGCTACACCTTC. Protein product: CASSEALGQINYGYTF.

The CDR3 spells CAWVGRGYTEAFF. The CDR3 DNA reads as TGTGCCTGGGTGGGCAGGGGGTATACTGAAGCTTTCTTT. This sequence joins TRBV9 and TRBJ1-1; 7 nucleotides align to TRBD1. This CDR3 is 13 amino acids long. The ends lost 10 bases at V and 5 bases at J; junction bases unmatched: 11. The germline V gene encodes CDR1 SGDLS and CDR2 YYNGEE.

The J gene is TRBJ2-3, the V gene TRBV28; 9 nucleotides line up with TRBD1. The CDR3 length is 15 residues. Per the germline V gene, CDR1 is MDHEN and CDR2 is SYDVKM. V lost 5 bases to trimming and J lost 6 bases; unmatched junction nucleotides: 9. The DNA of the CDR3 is TGTGCCAGCAGTCCGGCGACAGGGGGTATCGATACGCAGTATTTT. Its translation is CASSPATGGIDTQYF. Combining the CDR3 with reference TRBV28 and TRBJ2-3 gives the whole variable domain DVKVTQSSRYLVKRTGEKVFLECVQDMDHENMFWYRQDPGLGLRLIYFSYDVKMKEKGDIPEGYSVSREKKERFSLILESASTNQTSMYLCASSPATGGIDTQYFGPGTRLTVL.

The CDR3 spells CASSPRQGQDYGYTF. In DNA form, the CDR3 reads TGCGCCAGCAGCCCTAGACAGGGTCAGGACTATGGCTACACCTTC. The rearrangement uses TRBV5-1 and TRBJ1-2; 7 bases are shared with TRBD1. Germline V gives CDR1 SGHRS, CDR2 YFSETQ. The CDR3 has 15 amino acids. With 4 bases clipped from V and 3 bases from J, the junction kept 9 bases outside the gene matches.

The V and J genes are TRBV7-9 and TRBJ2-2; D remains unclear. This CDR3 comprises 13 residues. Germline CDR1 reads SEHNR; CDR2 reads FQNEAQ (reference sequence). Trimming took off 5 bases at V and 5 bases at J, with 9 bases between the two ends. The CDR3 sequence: CASSPSSTGELFF. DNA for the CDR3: TGTGCCAGCAGCCCCTCCTCGACCGGGGAGCTGTTTTTT.

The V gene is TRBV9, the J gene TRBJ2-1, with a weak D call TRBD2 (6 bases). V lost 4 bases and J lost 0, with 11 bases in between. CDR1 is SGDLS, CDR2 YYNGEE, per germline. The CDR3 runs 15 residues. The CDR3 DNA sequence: TGTGCCAGCAGCACGAGCGGGTTCTCCTACAATGAGCAGTTCTTC. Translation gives CASSTSGFSYNEQFF.

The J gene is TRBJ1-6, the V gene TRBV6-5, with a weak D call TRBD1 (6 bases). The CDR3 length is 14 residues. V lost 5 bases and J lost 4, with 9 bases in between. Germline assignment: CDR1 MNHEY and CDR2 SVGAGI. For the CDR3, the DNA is TGTGCCAGCAGTCGACAGGAATATAATTCACCCCTCCACTTT. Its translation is CASSRQEYNSPLHF.

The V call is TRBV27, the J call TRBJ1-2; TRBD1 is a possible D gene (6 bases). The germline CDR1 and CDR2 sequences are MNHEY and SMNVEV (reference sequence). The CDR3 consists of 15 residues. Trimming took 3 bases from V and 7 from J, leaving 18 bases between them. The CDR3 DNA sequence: TGTGCCAGCAGTTTTATAGCGGGGGGCGGGGGTGGCTACACCTTC. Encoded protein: CASSFIAGGGGGYTF.

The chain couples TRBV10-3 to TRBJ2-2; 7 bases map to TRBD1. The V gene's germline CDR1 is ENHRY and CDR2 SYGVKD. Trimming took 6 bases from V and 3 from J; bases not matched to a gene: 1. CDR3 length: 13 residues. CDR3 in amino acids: CAISGQDTGELFF. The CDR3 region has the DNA TGTGCCATCAGCGGACAGGACACCGGGGAGCTGTTTTTT.

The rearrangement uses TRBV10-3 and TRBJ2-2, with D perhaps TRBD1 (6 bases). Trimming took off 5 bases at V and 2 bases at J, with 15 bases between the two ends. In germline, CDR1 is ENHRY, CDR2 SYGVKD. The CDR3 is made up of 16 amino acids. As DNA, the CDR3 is TGTGCCATCAGTACAGCGGACAGCGTTAACACCGGGGAGCTGTTTTTT. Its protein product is CAISTADSVNTGELFF.

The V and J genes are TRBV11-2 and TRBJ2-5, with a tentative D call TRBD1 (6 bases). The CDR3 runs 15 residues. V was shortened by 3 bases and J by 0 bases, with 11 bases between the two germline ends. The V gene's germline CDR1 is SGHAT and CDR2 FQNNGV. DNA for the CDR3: TGTGCCAGCAGCTTTCTACAGGGACACCAAGAGACCCAGTACTTC. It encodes CASSFLQGHQETQYF.